This T cell receptor beta chain is drawn from a study of CXCR3-negative and CXCR3-positive naive CD8 T cells. Study summary: Libraries each contributed about 1.5 +/- 0.3 million TRB reads, for around 150 million in total. General study points: With respect to TRBV-TRBJ usage, naive CXCR3-negative and CXCR3-positive cells were similar; memory differed. TRB CDR3s were more hydrophobic in CXCR3-positive than in CXCR3-negative naive cells.

Definition of naive CD8+ T cells rested on a CD45RO-CCR7+CD27+CD95- profile. This CDR3 is 15 amino acids long. cDNA libraries for TRB were generated by 5' RACE incorporating UMI labels. TCRdb reworked the 5' RACE reads into one entry per CDR3 protein, no DNA. The sample has tens of thousands of distinct CDR3 sequences. As to this clonotype: The antigen is unknown.

The chain recombines TRBV12-3 or TRBV12-4 with TRBJ2-1; TCRdb's assignment of TRBD2 cannot be checked, as there is no DNA. The sequence came from a human donor in good health. Some clones in this sample may be carry-over from other donors' samples. Sequencing used naive CXCR3+ CD8+ T cells from blood. Documented subset: CD45RO-CCR7+CD27+CD95- naive CD8+ T cells expressing CXCR3 (TNR3+). The CDR3 region is CASSSELAGVNEQFF.